This T cell receptor beta chain was captured in a study of shared clonotypes between healthy human individuals. Trimming took 3 bases from V and 2 from J; bases not matched to a gene: 1. The CDR3 covers 14 residues. Germline V gene sequence: CDR1 LNHNV, CDR2 YYDKDF (reference sequence). This clone has a single count. Clones were read by immunoSEQ multiplex PCR, and TCRdb kept only the in-frame ones, dropping some. The sample has 2 million to 2.5 million clones; 80% to 95% are singletons. The chain links TRBV15 to TRBJ2-7, with TRBD1 matching 10 bases. The receptor comes from a young man in good health. Some clones in this sample may be carry-over from other donors' samples. Sequencing used naive CD4+ T cells from PBMCs. The subset is: CD45RA+ positively selected. The CDR3 sequence is CATSRTGGTYEQYF. The CDR3 nucleotides read TGTGCCACCAGCAGGACAGGGGGCACCTACGAGCAGTACTTC.